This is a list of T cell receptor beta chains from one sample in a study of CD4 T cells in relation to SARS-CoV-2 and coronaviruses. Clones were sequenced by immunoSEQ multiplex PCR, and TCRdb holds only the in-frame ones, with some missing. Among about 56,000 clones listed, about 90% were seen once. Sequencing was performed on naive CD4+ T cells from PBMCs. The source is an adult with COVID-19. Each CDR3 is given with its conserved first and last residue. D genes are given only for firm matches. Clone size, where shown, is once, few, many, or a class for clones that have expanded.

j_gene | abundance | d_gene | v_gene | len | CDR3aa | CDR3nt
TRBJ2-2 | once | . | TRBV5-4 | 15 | CASSLQGRTTGELFF | TGTGCCAGCAGTCTACAGGGTAGAACCACCGGGGAGCTGTTTTTT
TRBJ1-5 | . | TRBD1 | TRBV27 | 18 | CASSLGRSRGVGNQPQHF | TGTGCCAGCAGTTTAGGCCGTTCCAGGGGGGTCGGCAATCAGCCCCAGCATTTT
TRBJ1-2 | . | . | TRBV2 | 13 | CASRVIQGYGYTF | TGTGCCAGCAGAGTAATTCAGGGGTATGGCTACACCTTC
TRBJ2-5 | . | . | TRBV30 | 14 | CAWSAPTSQGTQYF | TGTGCCTGGAGTGCCCCAACTAGTCAGGGGACCCAGTACTTC
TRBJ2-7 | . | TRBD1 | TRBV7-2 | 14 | CASSLVGTGNEQYF | TGTGCCAGCAGCTTAGTAGGGACAGGGAACGAGCAGTACTTC
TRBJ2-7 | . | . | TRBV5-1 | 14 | CASSLHRDNYEQYF | TGCGCCAGCAGCTTACACCGGGACAACTACGAGCAGTACTTC
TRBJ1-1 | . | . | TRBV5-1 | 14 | CASSLEGVGAEAFF | TGCGCCAGCAGCTTGGAAGGGGTTGGGGCTGAAGCTTTCTTT
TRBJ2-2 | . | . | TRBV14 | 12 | CASRANTGELFF | TGTGCCAGCAGAGCGAACACCGGGGAGCTGTTTTTT
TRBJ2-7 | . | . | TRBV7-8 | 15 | CASSSGTQSSYEQYF | TGTGCCAGCAGCTCCGGGACTCAGAGCTCCTACGAGCAGTACTTC
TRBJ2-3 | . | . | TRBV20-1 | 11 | CSADRTDTQYF | TGCAGTGCTGACCGCACAGATACGCAGTATTTT
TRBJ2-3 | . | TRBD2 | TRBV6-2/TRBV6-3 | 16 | CASSFRTSLSTDTQYF | TGTGCCAGCAGCTTCCGGACTAGCCTTAGCACAGATACGCAGTATTTT
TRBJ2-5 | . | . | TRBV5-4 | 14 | CASSAHRTEETQYF | TGTGCCAGCAGTGCCCACAGGACAGAAGAGACCCAGTACTTC
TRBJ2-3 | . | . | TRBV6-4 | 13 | CASSVYGGDTQYF | TGTGCCAGCAGTGTGTACGGTGGAGATACGCAGTATTTT
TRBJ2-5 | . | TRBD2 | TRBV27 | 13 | CAGVWLAGETQYF | TGTGCCGGGGTCTGGCTAGCGGGAGAGACCCAGTACTTC
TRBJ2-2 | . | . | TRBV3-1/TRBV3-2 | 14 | CASSQSGNTGELFF | TGTGCCAGCAGCCAATCGGGGAACACCGGGGAGCTGTTTTTT
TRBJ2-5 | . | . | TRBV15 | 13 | CATSRDTSRTQYF | TGTGCCACCAGCAGAGATACGTCGCGGACCCAGTACTTC
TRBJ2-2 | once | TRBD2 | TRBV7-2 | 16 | CASSLGLAPNTGELFF | TGTGCCAGCAGCCTGGGACTAGCCCCGAACACCGGGGAGCTGTTTTTT
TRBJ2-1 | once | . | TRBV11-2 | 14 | CASSPLKGYNEQFF | TGTGCCAGCAGCCCCCTGAAGGGTTACAATGAGCAGTTCTTC
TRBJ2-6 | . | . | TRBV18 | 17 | CASSRPLGLPGANVLTF | TGTGCCAGCTCACGGCCTCTTGGTCTTCCTGGGGCCAACGTCCTGACTTTC
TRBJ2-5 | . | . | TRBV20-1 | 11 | CSARVKETQYF | TGCAGTGCTAGAGTAAAAGAGACCCAGTACTTC
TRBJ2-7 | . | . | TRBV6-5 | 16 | CASSYSGNSVSYEQYF | TGTGCCAGCAGTTACTCGGGTAATTCAGTATCCTACGAGCAGTACTTC
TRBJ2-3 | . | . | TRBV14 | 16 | CASSQGYDSVTDTQYF | TGTGCCAGCAGCCAAGGATATGACAGCGTAACAGATACGCAGTATTTT
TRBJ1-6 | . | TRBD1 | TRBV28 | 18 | CASSLREQGANRNSPLHF | TGTGCCAGCAGTTTACGGGAACAGGGGGCAAATCGTAATTCACCCCTCCACTTT
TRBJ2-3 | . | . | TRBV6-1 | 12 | CVSSSSTDTQYF | TGTGTCAGCAGTTCTAGCACAGATACGCAGTATTTT
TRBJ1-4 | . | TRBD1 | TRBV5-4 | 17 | CASSQDPDRGAREKLFF | TGTGCCAGCAGCCAAGATCCGGACAGGGGGGCTCGAGAAAAACTGTTTTTT
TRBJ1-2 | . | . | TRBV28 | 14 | CASSLVGNGYGYTF | TGTGCCAGCAGTTTGGTAGGAAACGGATATGGCTACACCTTC
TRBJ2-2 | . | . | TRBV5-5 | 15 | CASSSTTRSGGELFF | TGTGCCAGCAGCTCCACCACTAGGTCCGGCGGGGAGCTGTTTTTT
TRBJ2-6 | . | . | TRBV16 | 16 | CASSRRAISGANVLTF | TGTGCCAGCAGCCGCCGGGCGATCTCTGGGGCCAACGTCCTGACTTTC
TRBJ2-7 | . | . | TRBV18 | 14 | CASSPDRTVYEQYF | TGTGCCAGCTCACCGGACCGAACAGTCTACGAGCAGTACTTC
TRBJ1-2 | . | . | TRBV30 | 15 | CAWSGHQGRVKGYTF | TGTGCCTGGAGTGGCCACCAAGGCAGGGTAAAAGGCTACACCTTC
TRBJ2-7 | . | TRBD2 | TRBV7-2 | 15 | CASSQSSGRGYEQYF | TGTGCCAGCAGCCAGTCTAGCGGGAGGGGCTACGAGCAGTACTTC
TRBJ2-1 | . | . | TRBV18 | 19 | CASSPPSKKGQSSYNEQFF | TGTGCCAGCTCACCACCTTCCAAGAAGGGACAAAGCTCCTACAATGAGCAGTTCTTC
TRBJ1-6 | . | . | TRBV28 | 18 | CASMVGYQGGTYNSPLHF | TGTGCCAGCATGGTGGGGTATCAGGGAGGAACCTATAATTCACCCCTCCACTTT
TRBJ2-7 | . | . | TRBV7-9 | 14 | CASSGGGQAYEQYF | TGTGCCAGCAGCGGGGGTGGGCAGGCCTACGAGCAGTACTTC
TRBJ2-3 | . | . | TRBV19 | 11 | CATRQPPGQYF | TGTGCCACCAGGCAGCCACCAGGCCAGTATTTT
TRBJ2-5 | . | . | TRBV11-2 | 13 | CASSRTPQETQYF | TGTGCCAGCAGCCGGACTCCTCAAGAGACCCAGTACTTC
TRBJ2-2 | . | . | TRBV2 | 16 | CASSVGSASGTGELFF | TGTGCCAGCAGTGTCGGTTCGGCTTCGGGCACCGGGGAGCTGTTTTTT
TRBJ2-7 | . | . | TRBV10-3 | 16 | CAISESARRGSYEQYF | TGTGCCATCAGTGAGTCTGCTCGGAGGGGCTCCTACGAGCAGTACTTC
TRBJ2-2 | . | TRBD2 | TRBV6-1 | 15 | CASSDQREFTGELFF | TGTGCCAGCAGTGACCAGCGGGAGTTCACCGGGGAGCTGTTTTTT